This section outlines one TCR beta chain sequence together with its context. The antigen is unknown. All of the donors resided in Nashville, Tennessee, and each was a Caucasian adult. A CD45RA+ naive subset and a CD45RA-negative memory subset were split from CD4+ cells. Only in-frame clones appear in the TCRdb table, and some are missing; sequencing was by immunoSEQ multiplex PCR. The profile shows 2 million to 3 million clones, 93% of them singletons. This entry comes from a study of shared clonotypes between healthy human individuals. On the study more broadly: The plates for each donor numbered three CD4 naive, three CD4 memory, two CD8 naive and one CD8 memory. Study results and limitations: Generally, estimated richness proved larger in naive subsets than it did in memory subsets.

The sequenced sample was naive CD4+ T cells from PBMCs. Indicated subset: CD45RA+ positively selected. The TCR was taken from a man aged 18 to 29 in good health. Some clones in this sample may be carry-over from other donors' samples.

DNA of the CDR3: TGTGCCAGCATCAGGGACAACACTGAAGCTTTCTTT. This codes for CASIRDNTEAFF. The chain carries TRBV21-1 and TRBJ1-1. TRBV21-1 is labeled a pseudogene. The CDR3 has 12 residues.